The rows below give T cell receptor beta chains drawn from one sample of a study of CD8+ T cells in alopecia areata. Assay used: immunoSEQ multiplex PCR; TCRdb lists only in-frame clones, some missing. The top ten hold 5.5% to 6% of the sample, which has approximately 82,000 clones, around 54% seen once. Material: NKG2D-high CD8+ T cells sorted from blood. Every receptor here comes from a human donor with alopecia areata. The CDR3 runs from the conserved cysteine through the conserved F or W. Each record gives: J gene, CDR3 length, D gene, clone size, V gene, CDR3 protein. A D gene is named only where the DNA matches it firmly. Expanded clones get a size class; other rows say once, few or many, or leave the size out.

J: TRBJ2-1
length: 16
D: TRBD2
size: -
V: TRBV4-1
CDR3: CASSHIGLAGDNEQFF

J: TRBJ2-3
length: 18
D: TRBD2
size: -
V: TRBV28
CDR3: CASSSRGASGSDADTQYF

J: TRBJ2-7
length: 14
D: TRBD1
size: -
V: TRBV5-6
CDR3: CASSSGTGRGEQYF

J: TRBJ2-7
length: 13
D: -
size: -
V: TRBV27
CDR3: CASSVSGAYEQYF

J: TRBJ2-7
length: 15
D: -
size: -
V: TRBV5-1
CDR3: CASSLLIRSTGEQYF

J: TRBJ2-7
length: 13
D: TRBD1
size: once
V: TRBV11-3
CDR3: CASNEGQSYEQYF

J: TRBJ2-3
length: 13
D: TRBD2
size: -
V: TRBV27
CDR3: CASSLPGGDTQYF

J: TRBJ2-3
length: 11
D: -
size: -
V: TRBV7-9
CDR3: CATPDGDTQYF

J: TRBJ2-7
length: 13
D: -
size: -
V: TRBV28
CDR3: CASSFETLRGQYF

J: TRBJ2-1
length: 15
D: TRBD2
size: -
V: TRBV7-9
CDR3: CASSGTRSPYNEQFF

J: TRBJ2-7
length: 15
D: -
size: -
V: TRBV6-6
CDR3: CASSYVAVSSYEQYF

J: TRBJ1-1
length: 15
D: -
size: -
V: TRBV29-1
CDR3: CSVEDQEIFWPEAFF

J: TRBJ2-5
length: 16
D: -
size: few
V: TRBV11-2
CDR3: CASSLVIGGYQETQYF

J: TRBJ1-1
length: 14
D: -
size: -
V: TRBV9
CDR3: CASSPRDRHTEAFF

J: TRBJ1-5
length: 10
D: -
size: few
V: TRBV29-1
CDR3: CSAYGGPQHF

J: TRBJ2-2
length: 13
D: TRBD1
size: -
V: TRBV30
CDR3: CAWIRTGGGELFF

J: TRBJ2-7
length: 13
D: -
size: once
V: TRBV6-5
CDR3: CASSPTSSYEQYF

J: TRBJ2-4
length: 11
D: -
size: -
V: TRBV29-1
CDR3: CSVVQDTIQYF

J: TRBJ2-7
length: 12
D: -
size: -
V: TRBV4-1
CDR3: CASSPDGDEQYF

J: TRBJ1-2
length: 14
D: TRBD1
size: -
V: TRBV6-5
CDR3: CASSYSGTGNGYTF

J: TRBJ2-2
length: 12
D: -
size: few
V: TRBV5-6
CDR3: CASSSGIGELFF

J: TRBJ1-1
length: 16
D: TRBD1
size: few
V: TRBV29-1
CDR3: CSVEAIQGARWTEAFF

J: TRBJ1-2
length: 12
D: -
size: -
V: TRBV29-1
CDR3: CSVPQRAGGYTF

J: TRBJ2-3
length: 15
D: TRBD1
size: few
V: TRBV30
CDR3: CAWSVQGALEDTQYF

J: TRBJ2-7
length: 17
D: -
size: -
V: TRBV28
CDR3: CASMAGQAPRDSYEQYF

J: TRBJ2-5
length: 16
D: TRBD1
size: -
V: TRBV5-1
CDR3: CASSLARDRGRETQYF

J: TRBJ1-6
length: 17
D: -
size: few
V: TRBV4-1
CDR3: CASSQDSNPAGNSPLHF

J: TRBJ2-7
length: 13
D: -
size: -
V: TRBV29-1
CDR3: CSVLSGLNYEQYF

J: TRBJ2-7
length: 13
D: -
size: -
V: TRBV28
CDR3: CASSTIDFYEQYF

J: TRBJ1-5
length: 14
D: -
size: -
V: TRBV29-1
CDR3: CSVDGGHSNQPQHF

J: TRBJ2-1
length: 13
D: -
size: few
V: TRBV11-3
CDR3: CASSIRDHNEQFF

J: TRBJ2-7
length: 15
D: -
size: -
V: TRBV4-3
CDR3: CASSQSRDPSYEQYF

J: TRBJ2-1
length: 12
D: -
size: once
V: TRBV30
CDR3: CAWSVIRREQFF

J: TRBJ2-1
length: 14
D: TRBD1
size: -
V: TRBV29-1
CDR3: CSVAGGDIRDEQFF

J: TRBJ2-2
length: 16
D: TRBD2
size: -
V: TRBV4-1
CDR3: CASSQELADNTGELFF

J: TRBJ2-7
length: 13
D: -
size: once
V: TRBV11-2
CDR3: CASSLDLSYEQYF

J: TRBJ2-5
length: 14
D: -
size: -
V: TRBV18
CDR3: CASSPKGGQETQYF

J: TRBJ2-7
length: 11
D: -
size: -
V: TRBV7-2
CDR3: CASRDHYEQYF

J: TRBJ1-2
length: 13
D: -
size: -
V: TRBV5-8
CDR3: CASNSGVWLGYTF

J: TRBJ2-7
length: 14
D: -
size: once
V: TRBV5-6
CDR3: CASSFGGSGYEQYF

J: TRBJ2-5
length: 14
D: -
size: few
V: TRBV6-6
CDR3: CASSSTEYQETQYF

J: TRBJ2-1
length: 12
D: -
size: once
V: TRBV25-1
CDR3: CASSVDYNEQFF

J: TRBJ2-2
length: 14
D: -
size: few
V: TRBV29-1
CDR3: CSVEAGQNTGELFF

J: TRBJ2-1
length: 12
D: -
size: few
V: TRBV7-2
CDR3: CASSSGTREQFF

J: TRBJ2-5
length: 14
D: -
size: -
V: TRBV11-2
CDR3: CASSLGQDKETQYF

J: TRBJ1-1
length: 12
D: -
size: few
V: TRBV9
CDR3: CASSPDSTEAFF

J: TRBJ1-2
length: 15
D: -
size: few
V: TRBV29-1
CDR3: CSVEDGTGVGYGYTF

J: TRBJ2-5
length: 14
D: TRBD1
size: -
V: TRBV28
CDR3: CASKIQGARETQYF